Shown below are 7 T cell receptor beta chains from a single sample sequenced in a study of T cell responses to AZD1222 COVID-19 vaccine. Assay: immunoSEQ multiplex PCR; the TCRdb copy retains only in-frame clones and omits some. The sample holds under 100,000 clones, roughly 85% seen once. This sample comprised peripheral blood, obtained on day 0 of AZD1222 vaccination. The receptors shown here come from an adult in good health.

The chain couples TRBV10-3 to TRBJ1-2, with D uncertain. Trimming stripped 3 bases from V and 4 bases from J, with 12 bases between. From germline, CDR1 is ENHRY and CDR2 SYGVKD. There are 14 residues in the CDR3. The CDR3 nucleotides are TGTGCCATCAGTGAATCGGACGGATTCTATGGCTACACCTTC. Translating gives CAISESDGFYGYTF.

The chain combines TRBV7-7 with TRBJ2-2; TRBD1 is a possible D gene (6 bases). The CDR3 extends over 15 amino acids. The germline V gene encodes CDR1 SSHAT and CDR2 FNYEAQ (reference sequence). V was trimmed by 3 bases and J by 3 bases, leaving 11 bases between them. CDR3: CASSFGTPDTGELFF. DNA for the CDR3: TGTGCCAGCAGCTTCGGGACACCTGACACCGGGGAGCTGTTTTTT.

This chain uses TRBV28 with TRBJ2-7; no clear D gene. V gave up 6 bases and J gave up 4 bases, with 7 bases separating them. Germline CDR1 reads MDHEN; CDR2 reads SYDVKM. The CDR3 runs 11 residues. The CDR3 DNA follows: TGTGCCAGCAGAGGGATTTACGAGCAGTACTTC. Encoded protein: CASRGIYEQYF.

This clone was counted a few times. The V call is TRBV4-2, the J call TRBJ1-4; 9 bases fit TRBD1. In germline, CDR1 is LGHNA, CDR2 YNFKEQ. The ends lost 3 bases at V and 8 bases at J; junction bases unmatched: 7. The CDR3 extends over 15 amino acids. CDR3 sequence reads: CASSQTGGLSEKLFF. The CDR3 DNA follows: TGTGCCAGCAGCCAGACAGGGGGTTTAAGCGAAAAACTGTTTTTT.

CDR3 in DNA: TGTGCCAGCAGCCGGACAGGGCCCGGGGAGCTGTTTTTT. It yields the protein CASSRTGPGELFF. This chain connects TRBV5-6 to TRBJ2-2; 8 nucleotides line up with TRBD1. The germline CDR1 and CDR2 sequences are SGHDT and YYEEEE. The CDR3 extends over 13 amino acids. J gave up 6 bases and V 4 bases, and 2 bases lay outside the gene matches.

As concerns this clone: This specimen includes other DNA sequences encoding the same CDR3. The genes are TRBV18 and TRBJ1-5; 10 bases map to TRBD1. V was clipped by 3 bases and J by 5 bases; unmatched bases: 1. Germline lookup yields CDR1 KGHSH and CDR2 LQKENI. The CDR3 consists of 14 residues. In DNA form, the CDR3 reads TGTGCCAGCTCACCCGGGACAGGGGATCAGCCCCAGCATTTT. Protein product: CASSPGTGDQPQHF.

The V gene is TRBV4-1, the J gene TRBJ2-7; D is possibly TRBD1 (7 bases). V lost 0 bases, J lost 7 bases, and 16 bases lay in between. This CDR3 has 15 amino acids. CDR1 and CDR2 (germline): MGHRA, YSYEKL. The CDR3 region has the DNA TGCGCCAGCAGCCAAGACAGGGGGGAATATCGGGAGCAGTACTTC. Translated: CASSQDRGEYREQYF.